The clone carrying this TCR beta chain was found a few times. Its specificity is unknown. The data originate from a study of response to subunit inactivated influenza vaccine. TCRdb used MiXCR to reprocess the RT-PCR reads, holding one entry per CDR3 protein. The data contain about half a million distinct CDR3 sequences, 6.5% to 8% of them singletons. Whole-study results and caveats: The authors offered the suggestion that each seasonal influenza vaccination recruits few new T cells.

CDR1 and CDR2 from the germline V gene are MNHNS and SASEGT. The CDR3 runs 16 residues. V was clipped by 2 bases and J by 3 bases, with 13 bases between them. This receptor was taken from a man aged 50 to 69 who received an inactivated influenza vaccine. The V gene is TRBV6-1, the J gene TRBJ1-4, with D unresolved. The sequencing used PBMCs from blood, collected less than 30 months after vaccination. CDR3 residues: CASSELTRTPNEKLFF. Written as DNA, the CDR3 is TGTGCCAGCAGTGAACTGACCAGGACCCCTAATGAAAAACTGTTTTTT.